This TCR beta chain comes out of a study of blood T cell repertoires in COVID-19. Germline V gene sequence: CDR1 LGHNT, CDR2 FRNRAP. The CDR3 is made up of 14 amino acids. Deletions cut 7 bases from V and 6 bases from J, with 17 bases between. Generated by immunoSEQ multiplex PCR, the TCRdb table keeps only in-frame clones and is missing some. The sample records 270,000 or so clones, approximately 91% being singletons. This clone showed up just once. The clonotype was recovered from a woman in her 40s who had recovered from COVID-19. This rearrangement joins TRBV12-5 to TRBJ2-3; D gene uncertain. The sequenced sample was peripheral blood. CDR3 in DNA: TGTGCTAGTGCCACCTGGCCCCTCGGGGATACGCAGTATTTT. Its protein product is CASATWPLGDTQYF.